This T cell receptor (beta chain) stems from a study of cytomegalovirus exposure and HLA in healthy donors. General study results and limits: Accurate prediction of HLA-A and HLA-B alleles (for most subjects) was reportedly achieved from TCR beta sequences. Later on, a genetic analysis was performed. It linked a missense variant in DCLRE1C with V- and J-gene trimming of TCR beta. CMV serostatus alone was available as immune exposure information.

PCR was performed using 60 Vbeta and 13 Jbeta primers. Method: immunoSEQ multiplex PCR; TCRdb's copy keeps in-frame clones and lacks some. The table has roughly 160,000 clones, approximately 71% seen once; the top ten hold about 1.6%. Concerning this clone itself: What it recognizes is unknown.

This CDR3 has 14 amino acids. With V trimmed by 4 bases and J by 4 bases, 3 bases remained unmatched. In germline, CDR1 is WSHSY, CDR2 SAAADI. The genes are TRBV10-2 and TRBJ1-2, with 10 bases identical to TRBD1. Sequenced: PBMCs. This TCR derives from a girl aged 10-17 years in good health and CMV-seronegative. The CDR3 sequence: CASSAGTGVYGYTF. The CDR3 DNA reads TGCGCCAGCAGTGCCGGGACAGGGGTCTATGGCTACACCTTC.